The clone carrying this T cell receptor (beta chain) was seen a handful of times. What it recognizes is unknown. This entry comes from a study of post-analysis software for immune sequencing data. In the study overall: The disease courses spanned relapsing-remitting, secondary progressive and progressive-relapsing forms of multiple sclerosis.

Prepared libraries of TCR beta cDNA carried unique molecular identifiers. TCRdb reprocessed the PCR reads via MiXCR and lists one record per CDR3 protein. The data hold fewer than 700,000 distinct CDR3 sequences, with roughly 46% observed a single time. Notes on the study in general: The study found TRBV5-6, TRBV5-1 and TRBV20-1 among a few TRBV segments more frequent in patients than controls.

The CDR3 length is 14 residues. Germline lookup yields CDR1 MNHEY and CDR2 SVGAGI. Trimming pared 2 bases from V and 2 bases from J, leaving 9 bases between. Specimen: blood. This chain uses TRBV6-5 with TRBJ1-2; D perhaps matches TRBD1 (5 bases). This receptor was taken from a girl between 5 and 17 years old with multiple sclerosis. This chain's CDR3 is CASSYRAGNYGYTF. DNA for the CDR3: TGTGCCAGCAGTTACCGGGCAGGGAACTATGGCTACACCTTC.